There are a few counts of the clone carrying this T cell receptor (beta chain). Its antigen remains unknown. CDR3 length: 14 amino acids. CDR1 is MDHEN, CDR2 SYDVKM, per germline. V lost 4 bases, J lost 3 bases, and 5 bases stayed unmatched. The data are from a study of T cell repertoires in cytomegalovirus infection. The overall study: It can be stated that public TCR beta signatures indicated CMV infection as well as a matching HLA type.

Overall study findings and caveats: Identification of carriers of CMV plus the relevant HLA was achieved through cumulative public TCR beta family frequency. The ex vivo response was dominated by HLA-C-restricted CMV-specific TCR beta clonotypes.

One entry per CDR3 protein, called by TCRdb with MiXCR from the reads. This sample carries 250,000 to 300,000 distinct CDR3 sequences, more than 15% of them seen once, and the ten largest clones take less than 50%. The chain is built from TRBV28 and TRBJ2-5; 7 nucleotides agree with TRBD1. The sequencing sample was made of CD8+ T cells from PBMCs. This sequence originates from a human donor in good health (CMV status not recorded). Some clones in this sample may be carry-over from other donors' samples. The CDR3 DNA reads TGTGCCAGCAGTTACTACACAGGGGAAGAGACCCAGTACTTC. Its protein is CASSYYTGEETQYF.